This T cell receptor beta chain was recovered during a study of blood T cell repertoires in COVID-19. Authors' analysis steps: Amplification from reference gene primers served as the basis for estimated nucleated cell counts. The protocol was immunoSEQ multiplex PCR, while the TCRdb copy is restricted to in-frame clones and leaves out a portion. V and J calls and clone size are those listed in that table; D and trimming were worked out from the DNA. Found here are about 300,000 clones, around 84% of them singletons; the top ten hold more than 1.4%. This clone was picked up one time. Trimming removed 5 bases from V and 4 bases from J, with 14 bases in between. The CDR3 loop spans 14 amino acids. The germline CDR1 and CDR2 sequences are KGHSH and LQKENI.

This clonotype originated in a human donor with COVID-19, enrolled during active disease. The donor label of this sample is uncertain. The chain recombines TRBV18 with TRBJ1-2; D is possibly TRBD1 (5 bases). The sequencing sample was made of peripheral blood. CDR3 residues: CASSTNKDIYGYTF. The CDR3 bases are TGTGCCAGCTCAACCAACAAGGACATCTATGGCTACACCTTC.